This T cell receptor beta chain was documented in a study of PD-1 blockade in classical Hodgkin lymphoma. Study-wide results and limits: Nothing has yet pinned down what causes the repertoire differences, possibly disease activity or prior therapy. Lower baseline TCR diversity was reported for newly diagnosed patients than for healthy donors. Complete responders entered with baseline diversity on par with newly diagnosed patients, the results showed. Patients starting nivolumab under 1 year after ASCT were excluded.

Using immunoSEQ multiplex PCR, the repertoire was profiled, and TCRdb retains in-frame clones only, with some absent. The data contain roughly 20,000 clones, about 80% of them singletons. Germline values: CDR1 MDHEN, CDR2 SYDVKM. With 6 bases clipped from V and 3 bases from J, the junction kept 8 bases outside the gene matches. The CDR3 has 15 amino acids. The time point was: cycle 4 day 1 (C4D1), after less than seven weeks of nivolumab. Brentuximab vedotin exposure varied among the patients, all of whom had relapsed after autologous stem cell transplantation. Worth noting for this clone: Its specificity is not known.

The receptor was isolated from a human donor with classical Hodgkin lymphoma. V gene TRBV28 combines with J gene TRBJ2-7; 10 bases fit TRBD1. Specimen: peripheral blood mononuclear cells (PBMCs), collected before the fourth cycle of nivolumab. CDR3 residues: CASSETGTGDYEQYF. DNA of the CDR3: TGTGCCAGCAGCGAAACCGGGACAGGGGACTACGAGCAGTACTTC.